The clone carrying this T cell receptor beta chain was detected only a few times. Its antigen is still unknown. This entry belongs to a study of identical twins. Regarding the study as a whole: There was an excess of low generation probability in the out-of-frame alpha sequences that twins shared. Analyses based on zero insertions could be partly confounded by invariant MAIT and iNKT cells. Abundant cord blood beta clonotypes carried fewer insertions; memory repertoires showed none.

The CDR3 contains 13 residues. From germline, CDR1 is MNHEY and CDR2 SMNVEV (reference sequence). Trimming cost V 0 bases and J 6 bases, with 7 bases left between them. A single record per CDR3 protein comes from TCRdb applying MiXCR to the 5' RACE reads. The sample yields 690,000 or so distinct CDR3 sequences, roughly 6% seen once. The sequenced material came from naive T cells sorted from blood. This clonotype originated in a man younger than 35 in good health. This sequence joins TRBV27 and TRBJ2-3; no firm D call. This CDR3 reads CASSLSIRDTQYF. CDR3 sequence (DNA): TGTGCCAGCAGTTTATCGATCAGGGATACGCAGTATTTT.